This T cell receptor (beta chain) was sequenced during a study of response to subunit inactivated influenza vaccine. Study-wide results and caveats: Only a handful of new T cells, the authors suggested, are recruited with each seasonal influenza vaccination.

This clonotype was seen more than once but under ten times. Its antigen is undetermined. Germline lookup yields CDR1 SGHDT and CDR2 YYEEEE. This CDR3 comprises 12 residues. Trimming removed 3 bases from V and 6 bases from J, with 10 bases in between. TCRdb passed the RT-PCR reads through MiXCR, listing each CDR3 protein once. The data contain about 500,000 distinct CDR3 sequences, 15% to 20% of them singletons. Sequencing was performed on CD4+ T cells sorted from PBMCs, taken less than 30 months after vaccination. This TCR came from a man aged 45 to 70 who received an inactivated influenza vaccine. V usage is TRBV5-6 and J usage is TRBJ2-7; TRBD2 might be the D (6 bases). The CDR3, as DNA: TGTGCCAGCAGCTGGGGGACTGTCGAGCAGTACTTC. Encoded protein: CASSWGTVEQYF.